These 2 T cell receptor beta chains were sequenced from one sample in a study of T cells in Graves' hyperthyroidism and ophthalmopathy (dated by TCRdb to about 2019). Libraries were constructed by multiplex PCR. The reads were generated on an Illumina HiSeq 2000. TCR beta CDR3 regions were amplified from RNA transcripts. For the first round of RT-PCR on the TCR CDR3, the HTBI primer set was used together with the Qiagen OneStep RT-PCR kit. TCRdb handled the public reads itself, with Q25 trimming in fastp and clone calling in MiXCR, and kept productive beta chains. Rows merge per CDR3 protein into single entries with the most common DNA and genes. This sample holds around 700,000 distinct CDR3 sequences; roughly 20% were observed only once. The ten largest clones capture around 15% of the sample. Sequencing used blood. These receptors originate from a woman in her forties or fifties with Graves' hyperthyroidism that later progressed to Graves' ophthalmopathy.

This clonotype was detected many times. The genes are TRBV6-1 and TRBJ1-1; D remains unclear. The CDR3 extends over 15 amino acids. V shed 3 bases and J shed 4 bases, with 15 bases lying between them. CDR1 MNHNS and CDR2 SASEGT come from the germline V gene. CDR3 DNA sequence: TGTGCCAGCAGTGATGCGGGTTGGGGTGGCACTGAAGCTTTCTTT. It codes for CASSDAGWGGTEAFF.

This clonotype was counted at least ten times. The chain carries TRBV12-3 or TRBV12-4 and TRBJ1-3, with TRBD1 matching 7 bases. Trimming at V came to 5 bases and at J to 4 bases, leaving 5 bases not matched to a gene. This CDR3 comprises 14 residues. As DNA, the CDR3 is TGTGCCAGCAGTCACAGGGGAGAGGGAAACACCATATATTTT. Its translation: CASSHRGEGNTIYF.